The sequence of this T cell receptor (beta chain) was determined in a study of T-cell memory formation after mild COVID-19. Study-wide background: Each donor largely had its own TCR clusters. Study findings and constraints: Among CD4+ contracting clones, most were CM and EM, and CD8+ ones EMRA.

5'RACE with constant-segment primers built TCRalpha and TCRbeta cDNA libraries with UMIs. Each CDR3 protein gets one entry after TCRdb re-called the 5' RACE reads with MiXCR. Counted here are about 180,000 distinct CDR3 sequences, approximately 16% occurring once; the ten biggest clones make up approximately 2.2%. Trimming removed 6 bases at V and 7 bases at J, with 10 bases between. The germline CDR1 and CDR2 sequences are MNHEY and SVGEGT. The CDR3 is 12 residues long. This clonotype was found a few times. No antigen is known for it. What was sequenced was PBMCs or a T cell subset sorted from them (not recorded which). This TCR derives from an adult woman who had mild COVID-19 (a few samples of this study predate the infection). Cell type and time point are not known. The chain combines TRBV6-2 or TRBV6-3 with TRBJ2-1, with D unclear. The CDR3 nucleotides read TGTGCCAGCAGCGACGCAACAAATGAGCAGTTCTTC. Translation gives CASSDATNEQFF.